The source of this T cell receptor beta chain is a study of T cells expressing NK-cell markers. It was by 5'RACE template switching with UMIs that TCR beta cDNA was made. TCRdb derives one entry per CDR3 protein from the 5' RACE reads, leaving out DNA. Found here are about 400,000 distinct CDR3 sequences; the top ten clones hold 9.5% to 12%. Notes on this clonotype: No antigen is known for it.

Study-level results: Topping the CD3+CD56-NKG2C+ fraction as well were these clonotypes, in a few donors. Whether expanded NKG2C+ T cell clones were HCMV-specific remained unclear. 1.0-7.0% of CD8+ T cells in about six donors belonged to dominant NKG2C+ clonotypes.

This CDR3 spans 14 amino acids. Germline V gives CDR1 SGHRS, CDR2 YFSETQ. This chain links TRBV5-1 with TRBJ1-2. The source is a woman in her forties or fifties in good health. Sequenced input: blood T cells: a sorted CD56 or NKG2C T cell subset, CD4+ or CD8+ T cells, or bulk PBMC T cells (not recorded which). CDR3 sequence: CASSLEEGTYGYTF. The whole variable domain, remainder taken from reference TRBV5-1 and TRBJ1-2, is KAGVTQTPRYLIKTRGQQVTLSCSPISGHRSVSWYQQTPGQGLQFLFEYFSETQRNKGNFPGRFSGRQFSNSRSEMNVSTLELGDSALYLCASSLEEGTYGYTFGSGTRLTVV.